This entry lists 27 T cell receptor beta chains sequenced from one sample in a study of identical twins (dated by TCRdb to 2016 to 2017). Libraries were made using 5' RACE. Reads for this sample came from an Illumina HiSeq 2000. TCRdb itself trimmed the public reads at Q25 with fastp, ran MiXCR and retained productive beta chains. Entries are consolidated by CDR3 protein sequence, retaining the most common genes and DNA. The sample data list 450,000 or so distinct CDR3 sequences, and around 24% of these were observed just once. The ten largest make up 2.5% to 3.5% of the sample. The sample also formed part of further work on T cells expressing NK-cell markers.

The specimen was CD4+ T cells sorted from blood. These TCRs come from a woman between 18 and 29 years old in good health.

The rearrangement joins TRBV5-4 to TRBJ1-2; D uncertain. This CDR3 has 16 amino acids. V lost 0 bases, J lost 1 base, and 13 bases lay in between. Germline loops: CDR1 SGHNT, CDR2 YYREEE (reference sequence). The CDR3: CASSLAVYSNNYGYTF. As DNA, the CDR3 is TGTGCCAGCAGCTTGGCAGTATACTCGAATAACTATGGCTACACCTTC.

This rearrangement joins TRBV6-2 or TRBV6-3 to TRBJ2-7, with D perhaps matching TRBD2 (6 bases). V was pared by 5 bases and J by 5 bases, with 16 bases between. Germline CDR1 is MNHEY and CDR2 is SVGEGT. The CDR3 spans 14 residues. In DNA form, the CDR3 reads TGTGCCAGCAGTCCTAGGGGAGGTGTTCACGAGCAGTACTTC. Its translation: CASSPRGGVHEQYF.

The genes are TRBV20-1 and TRBJ2-1, with 8 bases lining up with TRBD1. The V gene's germline CDR1 is DFQATT and CDR2 SNEGSKA (reference sequence). There are 17 residues in the CDR3. Losses at the gene ends were 3 bases for V and 3 bases for J; bases not matched to a gene: 13. The CDR3 region has the DNA TGCAGTGCTAGTACTCCGACCGGCAGGGGGCTCTACAATGAGCAGTTCTTC. Protein: CSASTPTGRGLYNEQFF.

This clonotype came up a few times. The chain recombines TRBV6-1 with TRBJ2-3; 8 nucleotides align to TRBD1. Germline-derived CDR1 and CDR2 are MNHNS and SASEGT. The ends lost 6 bases at V and 3 bases at J; junction bases unmatched: 8. CDR3 size: 15 residues. The DNA for the CDR3 is TGTGCCAGCAGATCATCCCACAGGGGGACAGATACGCAGTATTTT. It specifies CASRSSHRGTDTQYF.

The genes are TRBV7-9 and TRBJ1-6, with 7 positions matching TRBD1. V was clipped by 4 bases and J by 7 bases; unmatched bases: 4. Germline V lookup: CDR1 SEHNR, CDR2 FQNEAQ (reference sequence). The CDR3 totals 14 residues. The CDR3 spells CASSWDSPNSPLHF. In DNA form, the CDR3 reads TGTGCCAGCAGCTGGGACAGTCCAAATTCACCCCTCCACTTT.

In DNA form, the CDR3 reads TGCAGTGCTAACTCGGGAGCCCAAGAGACCCAGTACTTC. Its protein product is CSANSGAQETQYF. The V call is TRBV20-1, the J call TRBJ2-5; D might be TRBD2 (6 bases). The CDR3 has 13 residues. Per the germline V gene, CDR1 is DFQATT and CDR2 is SNEGSKA (reference sequence). Between the trimmed V and J ends, which lost 4 bases and 1 base, there was a span of 10 bases.

This chain uses TRBV7-8 with TRBJ1-2; D perhaps matches TRBD1 (5 bases). Germline CDR1 and CDR2: SGHVS and FQNEAQ. The CDR3 runs to 15 residues. V was trimmed by 1 base and J by 1 base, leaving 10 bases between them. The CDR3: CASSLGGAVNYGYTF. The CDR3 DNA reads TGTGCCAGCAGCTTAGGGGGCGCAGTTAACTATGGCTACACCTTC. Using reference TRBV7-8 and TRBJ1-2 for the parts outside the CDR3, the full variable domain is GAGVSQSPRYKVAKRGQDVALRCDPISGHVSLFWYQQALGQGPEFLTYFQNEAQLDKSGLPSDRFFAERPEGSVSTLKIQRTQQEDSAVYLCASSLGGAVNYGYTFGSGTRLTVV.

This clonotype was counted only a few times. This chain uses TRBV27 with TRBJ2-7; 13 positions agree with TRBD2. V was clipped by 3 bases and J by 2 bases; unmatched bases: 1. CDR3 length: 15 residues. Germline CDR1 MNHEY, CDR2 SMNVEV (reference sequence). The CDR3 nucleotides are TGTGCCAGCAGTTTCGGGACTAGCGGGGCCTACGAGCAGTACTTC. This codes for CASSFGTSGAYEQYF.

This rearrangement joins TRBV23-1 to TRBJ1-5; TRBD1 is a possible D gene (5 bases). TRBV23-1 is marked as an open reading frame, function uncertain. This CDR3 contains 17 residues. V was cut by 2 bases and J by 1 base, with 15 bases left in between. CDR3 amino acids: CASSQPWAGKSNQPQHF. Written as DNA, the CDR3 is TGCGCCAGCAGTCAACCTTGGGCAGGGAAAAGCAATCAGCCCCAGCATTTT.

This clonotype has a single count. The V call is TRBV20-1, the J call TRBJ2-3; 10 positions match TRBD2. CDR1 and CDR2 from the germline V gene are DFQATT and SNEGSKA (reference sequence). Trimming took 5 bases from V and 0 from J; bases not matched to a gene: 5. The CDR3 runs to 15 residues. CDR3 DNA sequence: TGCAGTGCTTCGAGGACTAGCGGAAGCACAGATACGCAGTATTTT. It is translated as CSASRTSGSTDTQYF.

In its sample, this clonotype was seen a few times. The chain is built from TRBV20-1 and TRBJ2-1; D call uncertain. The CDR3 contains 17 residues. CDR1 is DFQATT and CDR2 is SNEGSKA in the germline V gene (reference sequence). Between the trimmed V and J ends, which lost 1 base and 0 bases, there was a span of 16 bases. CDR3 DNA sequence: TGCAGTGCTAGAGTTGGTGGTGACTTAAGCTCCTACAATGAGCAGTTCTTC. Encoded protein: CSARVGGDLSSYNEQFF.

This chain connects TRBV6-2 or TRBV6-3 to TRBJ2-4; D could derive from TRBD1 or TRBD2 (5 bases each). V lost 7 bases to trimming and J lost 1 base, with 8 bases between them. CDR1 is MNHEY and CDR2 is SVGEGT in the germline V gene. CDR3 size: 13 residues. The CDR3 bases are TGTGCCAGCACCGGGGCCGCCAAAAACATTCAGTACTTC. Translation: CASTGAAKNIQYF.

This clonotype was detected a few times. The chain joins TRBV20-1 to TRBJ2-1; D is unclear. V lost 8 bases and J 0 bases, leaving 11 bases between the germline ends. This CDR3 comprises 13 residues. Germline CDR1 DFQATT, CDR2 SNEGSKA (reference sequence). The CDR3 region has the DNA TGCAGTCAGAGCAGCTACTCCTACAATGAGCAGTTCTTC. It encodes CSQSSYSYNEQFF.

In this sample, this clonotype turned up a few times. The V and J genes are TRBV29-1 and TRBJ1-2; D is perhaps TRBD1 (5 bases). The germline gives CDR1 SQVTM, CDR2 ANQGSEA. Trimming took 7 bases from V and 7 from J, leaving 19 bases between them. The CDR3 runs to 13 residues. DNA for the CDR3: TGCAGCGCTCATGTGGGGGAGAAGTTTGGCTACACCTTC. This sequence encodes CSAHVGEKFGYTF.

This clonotype came up a few times. V gene TRBV6-2 or TRBV6-3 combines with J gene TRBJ1-5, with TRBD1 as a possible D gene (5 bases). The germline gives CDR1 MNHEY, CDR2 SVGEGT. The CDR3 covers 13 residues. V was cut by 6 bases and J by 6 bases, with 12 bases left in between. CDR3 amino acids: CASRLTGGQPQHF. CDR3 DNA: TGTGCCAGCAGGCTAACGGGGGGTCAGCCCCAGCATTTT.

The chain joins TRBV10-3 to TRBJ2-3; 7 bases match TRBD2. Germline V lookup: CDR1 ENHRY, CDR2 SYGVKD. This CDR3 is built from 13 residues. The V and J ends lost 8 bases and 3 bases, in that order; junction bases with no gene match: 5. The CDR3 nucleotides are TGTGCCATCGCGGGTAGCGGGACAGATACGCAGTATTTT. This gives the protein CAIAGSGTDTQYF.

The V call is TRBV29-1, the J call TRBJ2-7; 9 bases agree with TRBD1. The CDR3 is 13 amino acids. Per the germline V gene, CDR1 is SQVTM and CDR2 is ANQGSEA. J lost 5 bases, V lost 6 bases, and 8 bases had no gene match. The CDR3 bases are TGCAGCGTCTTCGGACAGGGGAACCACGAGCAGTACTTC. This gives the protein CSVFGQGNHEQYF.

This clonotype was found a few times. Sequence at one end of the junction differs from germline and may be a read error. This chain links TRBV6-1 with TRBJ2-7; D is undetermined. CDR3 length: 14 residues. In germline, CDR1 is MNHNS, CDR2 SASEGT. The CDR3 region is CASSTRTGAYEQYF. CDR3 DNA: TGCGCCAGCAGCACCCGGACCGGTGCCTACGAGCAGTACTTC.

J is TRBJ1-2 and V is TRBV12-3 or TRBV12-4, with 7 bases identical to TRBD1. V was pared by 6 bases and J by 4 bases, with 2 bases of the junction left unmatched. This CDR3 spans 12 amino acids. CDR3 DNA sequence: TGTGCCAGCAGGCCAGGGGGCTATGGCTACACCTTC. It yields the protein CASRPGGYGYTF.

This clonotype was observed a handful of times. The V call is TRBV20-1, the J call TRBJ1-6; D is possibly TRBD1 (5 bases). The CDR3 loop spans 14 amino acids. Germline lookup yields CDR1 DFQATT and CDR2 SNEGSKA (reference sequence). Trimming stripped 1 base from V and 10 bases from J, with 14 bases between. The chain's CDR3 is CSARVGRPASPLHF. The DNA of the CDR3 is TGCAGTGCTAGAGTGGGACGCCCTGCCTCACCCCTCCACTTT.

Only a few counts were recorded for this clonotype. This chain uses TRBV3-1 with TRBJ2-3; D is unclear. The CDR3 covers 14 residues. Germline values: CDR1 LGHDT, CDR2 YNNKEL (reference sequence). V was clipped by 3 bases and J by 2 bases, with 9 bases between them. CDR3 DNA: TGTGCCAGCAGCCAGCGATCCTTCACAGATACGCAGTATTTT. Its translation is CASSQRSFTDTQYF.

This clonotype was observed a few times. The rearrangement uses TRBV6-2 or TRBV6-3 and TRBJ2-1; possible D gene TRBD2, 6 bases. Germline CDR1 and CDR2: MNHEY and SVGEGT. The CDR3 runs to 17 residues. V lost 7 bases and J lost 3, with 22 bases in between. As DNA, the CDR3 is TGTGCCAGCACCGACCGGGGGAGCAAGGGGATCTACAATGAGCAGTTCTTC. Its protein product is CASTDRGSKGIYNEQFF.

This clonotype was detected a few times. This sequence joins TRBV20-1 and TRBJ2-3; TRBD2 aligns across 9 bases. The CDR3 extends over 17 amino acids. CDR1 is DFQATT, CDR2 SNEGSKA, per germline (reference sequence). V was pared by 0 bases and J by 5 bases, with 12 bases of the junction left unmatched. The chain's CDR3 is CSARDPRVAGEKDTQYF. DNA for the CDR3: TGCAGTGCTAGAGATCCGAGAGTAGCGGGAGAAAAAGATACGCAGTATTTT.

The rearrangement uses TRBV20-1 and TRBJ2-7; D gene unclear. Trimming took 3 bases from V and 6 from J, leaving 9 bases between them. In germline, CDR1 is DFQATT, CDR2 SNEGSKA (reference sequence). The CDR3 has 11 residues. CDR3 sequence: CSASLGSEQYF. The CDR3 DNA follows: TGCAGTGCTAGTTTGGGATCCGAGCAGTACTTC.

This clonotype has a handful of counts. The rearrangement joins TRBV7-2 to TRBJ2-7; D is uncertain. This CDR3 spans 16 amino acids. The V end lost 2 bases, the J end lost 3 bases, and 17 bases lay between the germline ends. From germline, CDR1 is SGHTA and CDR2 FQGNSA. CDR3 region: CASSLYIAEPNYEQYF. CDR3 DNA: TGTGCCAGCAGCTTATATATCGCGGAACCCAACTACGAGCAGTACTTC.

This chain joins TRBV28 and TRBJ1-2; the D gene is possibly TRBD1 (5 bases). This CDR3 has 13 residues. The V and J ends lost 5 bases and 0 bases respectively, with 7 bases between them. Looked up from germline, CDR1 is MDHEN and CDR2 is SYDVKM. The CDR3 region is CASSTQANYGYTF. Here the CDR3 DNA reads TGTGCCAGCAGTACACAGGCTAACTATGGCTACACCTTC.

The gene calls are TRBV27 and TRBJ2-1, with 7 bases matching TRBD1. J was trimmed by 8 bases and V by 0 bases; bases with no gene match: 10. Germline V CDR1 and CDR2: MNHEY, SMNVEV (reference sequence). CDR3 length: 16 residues. The DNA for the CDR3 is TGTGCCAGCAGTTTATCCTACTCCCAGGGGGTCCATGAGCAGTTCTTC. As protein: CASSLSYSQGVHEQFF.